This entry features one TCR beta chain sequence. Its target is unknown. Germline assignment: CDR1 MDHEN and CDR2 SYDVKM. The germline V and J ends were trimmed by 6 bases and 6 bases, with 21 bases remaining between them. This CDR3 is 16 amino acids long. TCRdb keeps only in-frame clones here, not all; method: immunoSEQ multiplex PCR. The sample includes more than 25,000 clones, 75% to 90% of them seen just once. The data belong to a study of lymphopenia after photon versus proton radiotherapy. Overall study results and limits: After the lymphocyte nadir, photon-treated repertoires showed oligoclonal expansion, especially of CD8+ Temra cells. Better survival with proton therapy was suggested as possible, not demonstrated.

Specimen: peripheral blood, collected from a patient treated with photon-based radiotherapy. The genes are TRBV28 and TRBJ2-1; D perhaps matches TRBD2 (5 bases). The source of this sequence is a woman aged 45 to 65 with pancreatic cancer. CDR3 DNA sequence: TGTGCCAGCAGCCCCCCCTTGCCGGGAAGTAGCAATGAGCAGTTCTTC. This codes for CASSPPLPGSSNEQFF.